These 19 T cell receptor beta chains share one sample of origin, sequenced in a study of blood T cells in healthy people across ages (dated by TCRdb to 2014 to 2015). The library was obtained by 5' RACE. Sequencer: Illumina HiSeq 2500. A second PCR of roughly 6 to 12 cycles was performed with a sample-barcoded 5' primer and a J-beta primer mix. TCRdb passed the public sequencing reads through fastp at Q25 and MiXCR, retaining productive beta sequences. Rows with one shared CDR3 protein collapse into an entry with the most common genes and DNA. The sample table holds roughly 2 million distinct CDR3 sequences, of which around 48% were seen once. The ten largest clones capture less than 2.5% of the sample. Material: blood. These receptor sequences come from a woman between 40 and 55 years old in good health.

The chain is built from TRBV28 and TRBJ1-2; 9 bases agree with TRBD1. The CDR3 is 15 amino acids. Germline CDR1 reads MDHEN; CDR2 reads SYDVKM. V dropped 5 bases and J dropped 6; count of bases not matched to a gene: 10. The CDR3 nucleotides read TGTGCCAGCAGTGCCCAACTGACAGGGGGTAATGGCTACACCTTC. This codes for CASSAQLTGGNGYTF.

The chain links TRBV7-9 to TRBJ2-3; D is unresolved. Germline V gives CDR1 SEHNR, CDR2 FQNEAQ (reference sequence). With 0 bases removed from V and 5 bases from J, the gap between germline ends came to 12 bases. CDR3 size: 15 residues. CDR3 sequence (DNA): TGTGCCAGCAGCTTAGCTCTGCGAAGTGGAGATACGCAGTATTTT. Translating gives CASSLALRSGDTQYF.

The chain recombines TRBV20-1 with TRBJ1-1; 11 bases align to TRBD1. The V segment lost 6 bases and the J segment 0 bases; nucleotides outside the gene matches: 12. Germline V CDR1 and CDR2: DFQATT, SNEGSKA (reference sequence). The CDR3 loop spans 17 amino acids. CDR3 nucleotides: TGCAGTGCAAGACGGCCGGGACAGGGGGAAATGAACACTGAAGCTTTCTTT. Its protein product is CSARRPGQGEMNTEAFF.

The CDR3 here is CASRKTGGADTQYF. The CDR3 bases are TGTGCCAGCAGGAAAACAGGGGGCGCAGATACGCAGTATTTT. The chain combines TRBV28 with TRBJ2-3; 9 nucleotides line up with TRBD1. The germline V gene has CDR1 MDHEN and CDR2 SYDVKM. The CDR3 is 14 amino acids. Germline trimming cut 6 bases from V and 4 bases from J; bases unmatched to any gene: 5.

J is TRBJ2-7 and V is TRBV27; 9 bases are shared with TRBD1. J gave up 2 bases and V 3 bases, and 11 bases lay outside the gene matches. This CDR3 comprises 17 residues. Germline-derived CDR1 and CDR2 are MNHEY and SMNVEV (reference sequence). CDR3 region: CASSLSTGGSSTYEQYF. The CDR3 DNA is TGTGCCAGCAGTTTGTCCACAGGGGGCAGTTCCACCTACGAGCAGTACTTC.

The rearrangement links TRBV6-5 to TRBJ2-1, with 9 bases matching TRBD1. Unmatched junction bases numbered 10, after V lost 7 bases and J lost 6 bases. The CDR3 spans 15 residues. Germline V CDR1 and CDR2: MNHEY, SVGAGI. The CDR3 here is CASTSLGTGSNEQFF. The CDR3 nucleotides are TGTGCCAGCACCAGCCTGGGGACAGGGAGCAATGAGCAGTTCTTC.

The chain employs TRBV11-2 and TRBJ2-7, with TRBD1 matching 8 bases. With V trimmed by 5 bases and J by 2 bases, 5 bases remained unmatched. Germline assignment: CDR1 SGHAT and CDR2 FQNNGV. The CDR3 totals 14 residues. The CDR3 DNA sequence: TGTGCCAGCAGCGATGGACAGGGACCCTACGAGCAGTACTTC. Translated, it gives CASSDGQGPYEQYF.

Only one count was recorded for this clonotype. The rearrangement joins TRBV7-2 to TRBJ2-1, with 11 positions matching TRBD2. Near its end, the DNA agrees better with TRBJ2-7, so the J call may be wrong. The CDR3 runs 17 residues. The germline V gene has CDR1 SGHTA and CDR2 FQGNSA. The CDR3: CASSRNSGGASYNEQYF. The CDR3 coding sequence is TGTGCCAGCAGCCGAAATAGCGGGGGGGCGTCCTACAATGAGCAGTACTTC.

V is TRBV7-2 and J is TRBJ2-3; TRBD2 matches 7 bases. The trim removed 6 bases at V and 0 bases at J, leaving 6 bases unmatched. This CDR3 is built from 15 residues. CDR1 and CDR2 (germline): SGHTA, FQGNSA. In DNA form, the CDR3 reads TGTGCCAGCAGATCTGGGAGGGTCAGCACAGATACGCAGTATTTT. It is translated as CASRSGRVSTDTQYF.

This clonotype has only a few counts. The CDR3 spells CASSQDPRGHEGAFGYTF. In DNA form, the CDR3 reads TGTGCCAGCAGCCAAGATCCACGGGGGCACGAGGGGGCGTTTGGCTACACCTTC. This chain uses TRBV4-2 with TRBJ1-2; the match to TRBD1 covers 7 bases. Losses at the gene ends were 0 bases for V and 7 bases for J; bases not matched to a gene: 17. Germline CDR1 and CDR2: LGHNA and YNFKEQ. The CDR3 spans 18 residues.

This clonotype was seen a few times. V is TRBV6-1 and J is TRBJ2-4; D is unclear. CDR1 MNHNS and CDR2 SASEGT come from the germline V gene. Trimming pared 7 bases from V and 0 bases from J, leaving 10 bases between. The CDR3 contains 14 residues. Written as DNA, the CDR3 is TGTGCCAGCACCGCGAGCGTAGCCAAAAACATTCAGTACTTC. Translated: CASTASVAKNIQYF.

The gene calls are TRBV25-1 and TRBJ2-5; D possibly corresponds to TRBD2 (5 bases). The CDR3 is made up of 14 amino acids. CDR1 is MGHDK and CDR2 is SYGVNS in the germline V gene. Trimming removed 2 bases at V and 6 bases at J, with 13 bases between. CDR3 amino acids: CASSEAGNTKTQYF. CDR3 bases: TGTGCCAGCAGTGAAGCCGGGAACACAAAGACCCAGTACTTC. Full variable domain (missing parts from reference TRBV25-1 and TRBJ2-5): EADIYQTPRYLVIGTGKKITLECSQTMGHDKMYWYQQDPGMELHLIHYSYGVNSTEKGDLSSESTVSRIRTEHFPLTLESARPSHTSQYLCASSEAGNTKTQYFGPGTRLLVL.

The rearrangement joins TRBV20-1 to TRBJ2-5; D not resolved. Germline V gene sequence: CDR1 DFQATT, CDR2 SNEGSKA (reference sequence). The CDR3 is 16 residues long. V gave up 0 bases and J gave up 4 bases, with 18 bases separating them. The CDR3 bases are TGCAGTGCTAGAGATCCACAGCTGCGAGAAATAGAGACCCAGTACTTC. Its translation: CSARDPQLREIETQYF.

The rearrangement links TRBV29-1 to TRBJ1-1; TRBD1 matches at 7 bases. The CDR3 covers 13 residues. The germline gives CDR1 SQVTM, CDR2 ANQGSEA. Trimming took 3 bases from V and 5 from J; bases not matched to a gene: 6. The CDR3 nucleotides are TGCAGCGTTGAGGGAGGGGGCTGGACTGAAGCTTTCTTT. Its translation: CSVEGGGWTEAFF.

The chain has TRBV27 and TRBJ1-6, with TRBD1 as a possible D gene (5 bases). Germline V CDR1 and CDR2: MNHEY, SMNVEV (reference sequence). The CDR3 loop spans 15 amino acids. V lost 7 bases to trimming and J lost 10 bases, with 20 bases between them. CDR3 protein: CASTRGVTSRSPLHF. For the CDR3, the DNA is TGTGCCAGCACTAGGGGCGTCACATCCAGGTCACCCCTCCACTTT.

The chain is built from TRBV20-1 and TRBJ1-2, with D unclear. Looked up from germline, CDR1 is DFQATT and CDR2 is SNEGSKA (reference sequence). This CDR3 has 13 residues. V was pared by 3 bases and J by 6 bases, with 14 bases between. The CDR3 nucleotides are TGCAGTGCTAGGCCCTCGGGCAACCATGGCTACACCTTC. Encoded protein: CSARPSGNHGYTF.

This chain connects TRBV18 to TRBJ2-3, with 10 bases identical to TRBD1. The germline V gene encodes CDR1 KGHSH and CDR2 LQKENI. The V gene end was trimmed by 5 bases and the J gene end by 5 bases; junction bases not matched to a gene: 7. The CDR3 contains 15 residues. As DNA, the CDR3 is TGTGCCAGCTCAATCGGGACAGGGGCGTTAGATACGCAGTATTTT. Protein sequence: CASSIGTGALDTQYF.

The CDR3 reads CATQGGTYNEQFF. For the CDR3, the DNA is TGTGCCACCCAGGGGGGTACGTACAATGAGCAGTTCTTC. The J gene is TRBJ2-1, the V gene TRBV6-1; D perhaps matches TRBD1 (7 bases). Germline CDR1 reads MNHNS; CDR2 reads SASEGT. This CDR3 has 13 amino acids. The germline V and J ends were trimmed by 10 bases and 4 bases, with 14 bases remaining between them.

The chain links TRBV9 to TRBJ1-6; D is perhaps TRBD1 (6 bases). The CDR3 runs 14 residues. Germline V CDR1 and CDR2: SGDLS, YYNGEE. The V end lost 4 bases, the J end lost 9 bases, and 14 bases lay between the germline ends. The CDR3 is CASSPRGARSPLHF. CDR3 nucleotide sequence: TGTGCCAGCAGCCCGAGGGGGGCGCGTTCACCCCTCCACTTT.